Listed here are 12 T cell receptor beta chains from one sample, sequenced in a study of T cell repertoires in cytomegalovirus infection. TCRdb re-derived calls from the reads in MiXCR, one entry per CDR3 protein. This sample has 700,000 to 950,000 distinct CDR3 sequences, with about 30% found just once. No cognate antigen is known for these TCRs. The sequences come from cultured CD8+ T cells from PBMCs, collected from culture after CMV antigen stimulation. The receptors were gathered from a human donor in good health (CMV status not recorded). Some clones in this sample may be carry-over from other donors' samples.

This clonotype was counted between two and nine times. This sequence joins TRBV18 and TRBJ2-1, with TRBD1 matching over 8 bases. J lost 10 bases, V lost 6 bases, and 2 bases had no gene match. CDR3 length equals 11 residues. Germline loops: CDR1 KGHSH, CDR2 LQKENI. This chain's CDR3 is CASSRTGEQFF. CDR3 nucleotide sequence: TGTGCCAGCTCCCGGACAGGGGAGCAGTTCTTC.

This clonotype was counted only a few times. The chain carries TRBV11-2 and TRBJ2-4, with D maybe TRBD2 (5 bases). Trimming cost V 5 bases and J 9 bases, with 5 bases left between them. CDR1 and CDR2 from the germline V gene are SGHAT and FQNNGV. The CDR3 is made up of 10 amino acids. CDR3 DNA: TGTGCCAGCAGCGAGGGCATTCAGTACTTC. It specifies CASSEGIQYF.

This clonotype has a handful of counts. This chain uses TRBV23-1 with TRBJ2-7; 7 bases map to TRBD2. TRBV23-1 is an ORF, with its function uncertain. This CDR3 is built from 14 residues. Losses at the gene ends were 3 bases for V and 6 bases for J; bases not matched to a gene: 8. CDR3 sequence: CASSQKGGAGEQYF. CDR3 bases: TGCGCCAGCAGTCAGAAGGGAGGGGCTGGCGAGCAGTACTTC.

This CDR3 is CASSLPGGGELFF. The CDR3 bases are TGTGCCAGCAGCTTGCCGGGGGGCGGGGAGCTGTTTTTT. The rearrangement links TRBV7-2 to TRBJ2-2; 7 bases are a match to TRBD2. The germline gives CDR1 SGHTA, CDR2 FQGNSA. Germline trimming cut 3 bases from V and 7 bases from J; bases unmatched to any gene: 2. The CDR3 sequence is 13 residues long.

The chain has TRBV2 and TRBJ2-7; D remains unclear. Germline CDR1 SNHLY, CDR2 FYNNEI. The CDR3 runs to 15 residues. V gave up 1 base and J gave up 1 base, with 11 bases separating them. The CDR3 nucleotides are TGTGCCAGCAGTGAAGGGCCAAAAGGGTCCTACGAGCAGTACGTC. It codes for CASSEGPKGSYEQYV.

J is TRBJ1-1 and V is TRBV7-3; the match to TRBD1 covers 8 bases. The CDR3 loop spans 16 amino acids. Germline CDR1 is SGHTA and CDR2 is FQGTGA. V gave up 5 bases and J gave up 1 base; unmatched junction bases: 9. This CDR3 reads CASSDPGQGQNTEAFF. The CDR3 region has the DNA TGTGCCAGCAGCGACCCCGGACAGGGTCAGAACACTGAAGCTTTCTTT.

This clonotype has a handful of counts. The chain employs TRBV12-5 and TRBJ2-6, with D possibly TRBD2 on 7 matching bases. Germline V gene lookup returns CDR1 LGHNT and CDR2 FRNRAP. There are 17 residues in the CDR3. V lost 3 bases to trimming and J lost 2 bases, with 14 bases between them. The CDR3 coding sequence is TGTGCTAGTGGTTTTTCGCCGGGGGGCCCTGGGGCCAACGTCCTGACTTTC. Protein product: CASGFSPGGPGANVLTF.

The chain couples TRBV3-1 to TRBJ1-2; unclear D gene. The germline V and J ends were trimmed by 0 bases and 9 bases, with 8 bases remaining between them. There are 12 residues in the CDR3. The germline CDR1 and CDR2 sequences are LGHDT and YNNKEL (reference sequence). CDR3 bases: TGTGCCAGCAGCCAAGAAGGGAGTCGCTACACCTTC. Translating it yields CASSQEGSRYTF.

The rearrangement links TRBV6-2 or TRBV6-3 to TRBJ2-1; 11 nucleotides match TRBD2. The CDR3 totals 18 residues. CDR1 and CDR2 (germline): MNHEY, SVGEGT. J was trimmed by 6 bases and V by 5 bases; bases with no gene match: 15. CDR3 coding DNA: TGTGCCAGCAGTGCGGGACTAGCGGTATCGCAGGGGTTCAATGAGCAGTTCTTC. This codes for CASSAGLAVSQGFNEQFF.

V gene TRBV28 combines with J gene TRBJ2-3, with 9 bases aligning to TRBD1. CDR3 length: 17 residues. The V and J ends lost 5 bases and 5 bases, in that order; junction bases with no gene match: 14. CDR1 is MDHEN, CDR2 SYDVKM, per germline. The CDR3 nucleotides read TGTGCCAGCAGTCCCGGGACAGGGAGAATCGGACTAGATACGCAGTATTTT. It yields the protein CASSPGTGRIGLDTQYF.

This chain links TRBV19 with TRBJ1-4, with unresolved D. Trimming stripped 2 bases from V and 6 bases from J, with 19 bases between. The CDR3 loop spans 17 amino acids. Germline V lookup: CDR1 LNHDA, CDR2 SQIVND (reference sequence). CDR3 amino acids: CASSIPSDLLEDEKLFF. The CDR3 DNA reads TGTGCCAGTAGTATACCCTCGGACCTCCTGGAGGATGAAAAACTGTTTTTT. Based on the CDR3 plus reference TRBV19 and TRBJ1-4, the full variable domain is DGGITQSPKYLFRKEGQNVTLSCEQNLNHDAMYWYRQDPGQGLRLIYYSQIVNDFQKGDIAEGYSVSREKKESFPLTVTSAQKNPTAFYLCASSIPSDLLEDEKLFFGSGTQLSVL.

V is TRBV29-1 and J is TRBJ1-1; possible D gene TRBD1, 5 bases. This CDR3 comprises 13 residues. Germline V gene lookup returns CDR1 SQVTM and CDR2 ANQGSEA. Trimming pared 3 bases from V and 4 bases from J, leaving 12 bases between. CDR3 amino acids: CSVDPEGTTEAFF. CDR3 in DNA: TGCAGCGTTGATCCGGAGGGGACCACTGAAGCTTTCTTT.